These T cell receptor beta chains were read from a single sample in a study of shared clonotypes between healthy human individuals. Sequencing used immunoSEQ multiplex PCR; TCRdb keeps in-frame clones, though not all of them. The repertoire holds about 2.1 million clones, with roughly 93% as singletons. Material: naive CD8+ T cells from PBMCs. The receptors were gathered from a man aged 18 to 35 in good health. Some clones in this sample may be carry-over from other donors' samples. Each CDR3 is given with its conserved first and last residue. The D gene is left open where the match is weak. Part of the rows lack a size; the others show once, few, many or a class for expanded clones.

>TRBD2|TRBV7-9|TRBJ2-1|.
CASSPPLAGGSGTAQFF
TGTGCCAGCAGCCCCCCACTAGCGGGAGGATCAGGAACCGCGCAGTTCTTC
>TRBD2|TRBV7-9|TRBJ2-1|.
CASSLTSGASYNEQFF
TGTGCCAGCAGCTTGACTAGCGGGGCCTCCTACAATGAGCAGTTCTTC
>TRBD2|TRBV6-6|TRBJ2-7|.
CASSLAGETYEQYF
TGTGCCAGCAGTCTAGCGGGAGAAACCTACGAGCAGTACTTC
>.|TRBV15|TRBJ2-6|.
CATSRGPGSGANVLTF
TGTGCCACCAGCAGGGGACCGGGGAGTGGGGCCAACGTCCTGACTTTC
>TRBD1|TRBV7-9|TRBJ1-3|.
CASSPGQTRLGNTIYF
TGTGCCAGCAGCCCGGGACAGACAAGGCTCGGAAACACCATATATTTT
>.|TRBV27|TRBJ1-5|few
CASSLLGNQPQHF
TGTGCCAGCAGTTTATTGGGGAATCAGCCCCAGCATTTT
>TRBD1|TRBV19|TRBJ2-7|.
CASSIGDRGPHEQYF
TGTGCCAGTAGTATAGGGGACAGGGGGCCGCACGAGCAGTACTTC
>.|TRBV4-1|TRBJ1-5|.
CASSQDPNSNQPQHF
TGCGCCAGCAGCCAAGATCCGAATAGCAATCAGCCCCAGCATTTT
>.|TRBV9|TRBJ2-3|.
CASSAQGYTDTQYF
TGTGCCAGCAGCGCTCAGGGGTACACAGATACGCAGTATTTT
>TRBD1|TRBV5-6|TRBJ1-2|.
CASSSDRPGYTF
TGTGCCAGCAGTTCGGACAGGCCTGGCTACACCTTC
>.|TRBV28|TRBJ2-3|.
CASRQYSTDTQYF
TGTGCCAGCAGGCAATATAGCACAGATACGCAGTATTTT
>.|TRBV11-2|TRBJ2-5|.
CASSSRETQYF
TGTGCCAGCAGCAGCAGGGAGACCCAGTACTTC
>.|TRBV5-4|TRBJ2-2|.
CASSFVGSTGELFF
TGTGCCAGCAGCTTTGTGGGGAGCACCGGGGAGCTGTTTTTT
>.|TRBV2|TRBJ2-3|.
CASRGGWTDTQYF
TGTGCCAGCAGAGGGGGATGGACAGATACGCAGTATTTT
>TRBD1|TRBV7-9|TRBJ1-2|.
CASSHPTGQETYGYTF
TGTGCCAGCAGCCATCCGACCGGACAGGAGACTTATGGCTACACCTTC
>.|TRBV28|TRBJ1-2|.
CATEDTDNYGYTF
TGTGCCACCGAGGACACCGATAACTATGGCTACACCTTC
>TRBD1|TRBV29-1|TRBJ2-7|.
CSVADRARGYEQYF
TGCAGCGTAGCGGACAGGGCAAGGGGCTACGAGCAGTACTTC
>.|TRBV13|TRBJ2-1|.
CASSMGHKSHNEQFF
TGTGCCAGCAGCATGGGACACAAGTCCCACAATGAGCAGTTCTTC
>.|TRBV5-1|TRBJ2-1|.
CASSPRTTAEQFF
TGCGCCAGCAGCCCACGGACTACCGCAGAGCAGTTCTTC
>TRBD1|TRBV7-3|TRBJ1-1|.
CASSWDRGAEAFF
TGTGCCAGCAGCTGGGACAGGGGAGCTGAAGCTTTCTTT
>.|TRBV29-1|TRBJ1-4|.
CSAQRPGKGEKLFF
TGCAGCGCTCAACGCCCAGGGAAAGGTGAAAAACTGTTTTTT
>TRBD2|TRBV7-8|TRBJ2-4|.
CASSPGLAGRSAKNIQYF
TGTGCCAGCAGCCCAGGACTAGCCGGTAGATCGGCCAAAAACATTCAGTACTTC
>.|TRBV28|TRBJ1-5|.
CASSSLTGTDNQPQHF
TGTGCCAGCAGTTCTTTAACCGGGACGGATAATCAGCCCCAGCATTTT
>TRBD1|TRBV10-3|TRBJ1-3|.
CAISGGRGLGNTIYF
TGTGCCATCAGTGGGGGCAGGGGGCTTGGAAACACCATATATTTT
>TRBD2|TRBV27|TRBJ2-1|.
CASSFRGRGHEQFF
TGTGCCAGCAGTTTTCGCGGGAGAGGGCATGAGCAGTTCTTC
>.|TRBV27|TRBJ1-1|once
CASSLSRGTPGDTEAFF
TGTGCCAGCAGTTTATCGAGAGGGACCCCTGGGGACACTGAAGCTTTCTTT
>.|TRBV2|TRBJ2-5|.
CATSPGWAPETQYF
TGTGCCACCTCGCCGGGTTGGGCCCCAGAGACCCAGTACTTC
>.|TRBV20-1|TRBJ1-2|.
CSAKNYGYTF
TGCAGTGCTAAAAACTATGGCTACACCTTC
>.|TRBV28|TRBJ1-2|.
CASRRVWGAAGYTF
TGTGCCAGCAGACGCGTATGGGGGGCGGCCGGCTACACCTTC
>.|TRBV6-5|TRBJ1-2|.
CASSYGPANYYGYTF
TGTGCCAGCAGTTACGGCCCAGCCAACTACTATGGCTACACCTTC
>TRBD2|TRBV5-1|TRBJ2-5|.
CASSVYGRAQETQYF
TGCGCCAGCAGCGTATACGGGAGGGCCCAAGAGACCCAGTACTTC
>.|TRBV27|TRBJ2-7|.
CASSPLAISYEQYF
TGTGCCAGCAGCCCCTTAGCTATCTCCTACGAGCAGTACTTC
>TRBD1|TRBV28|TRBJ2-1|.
CASSFPTRGFSYNEQFF
TGTGCCAGCAGTTTTCCCACCAGGGGGTTTTCCTACAATGAGCAGTTCTTC